This TCR beta chain was profiled in a study of blood T cell repertoires in COVID-19. As for the study in general: The origin of the acute and convalescent COVID-19 samples was the United States, Italy and Spain. Nucleic acid was either cDNA or gDNA, and it came from T cells, B-cell-depleted T cells, or PBMCs.

Germline values: CDR1 MNHEY, CDR2 SVGEGT. V gave up 2 bases and J gave up 4 bases, with 8 bases separating them. This CDR3 comprises 13 residues. Seattle participants joined during active infection and were tracked over time. Points on this clone: This specimen includes other DNA sequences encoding the same CDR3.

Original processing methods: Estimation of nucleated cell counts relied on the amplification of reference gene primers. Assay used: immunoSEQ multiplex PCR; TCRdb lists only in-frame clones, some missing. V and J calls plus clone size are reproduced from that table; the DNA served to infer D and trimming. The sample contains a few hundred thousand clones, 80% to 90% of which appear only once. Sequenced input: peripheral blood. The clonotype originates from a woman between 25 and 40 years old with COVID-19, enrolled during active disease. The V call is TRBV6-2 or TRBV6-3, the J call TRBJ1-1; D is ambiguous. This chain's CDR3 is CASSYTGGTEAFF. For the CDR3, the DNA is TGTGCCAGCAGTTACACGGGTGGCACTGAAGCTTTCTTT.